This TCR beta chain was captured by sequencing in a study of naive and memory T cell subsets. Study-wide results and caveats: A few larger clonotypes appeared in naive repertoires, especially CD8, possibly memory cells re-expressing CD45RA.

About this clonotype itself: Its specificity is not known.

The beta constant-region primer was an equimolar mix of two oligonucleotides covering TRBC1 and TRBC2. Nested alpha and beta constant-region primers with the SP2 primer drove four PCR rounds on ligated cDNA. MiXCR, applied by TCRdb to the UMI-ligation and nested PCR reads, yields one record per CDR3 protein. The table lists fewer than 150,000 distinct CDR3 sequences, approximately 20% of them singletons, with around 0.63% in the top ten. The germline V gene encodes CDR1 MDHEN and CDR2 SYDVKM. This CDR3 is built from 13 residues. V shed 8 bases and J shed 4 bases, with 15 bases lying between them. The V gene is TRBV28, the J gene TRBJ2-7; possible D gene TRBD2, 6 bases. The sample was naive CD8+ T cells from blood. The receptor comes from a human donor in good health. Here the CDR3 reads CASSWVREYEQYF. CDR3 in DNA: TGTGCCAGCTCCTGGGTACGGGAGTACGAGCAGTACTTC.